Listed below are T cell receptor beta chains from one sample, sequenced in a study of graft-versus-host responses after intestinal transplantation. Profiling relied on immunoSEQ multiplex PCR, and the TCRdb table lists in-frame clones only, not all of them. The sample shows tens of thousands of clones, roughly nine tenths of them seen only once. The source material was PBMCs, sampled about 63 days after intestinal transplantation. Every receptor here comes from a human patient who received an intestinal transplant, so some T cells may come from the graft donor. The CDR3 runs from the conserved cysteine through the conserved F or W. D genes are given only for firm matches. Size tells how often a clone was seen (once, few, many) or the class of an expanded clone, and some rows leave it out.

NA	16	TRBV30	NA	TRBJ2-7	CAWSVLPGRVTYEQYF	TGTGCCTGGAGTGTACTTCCGGGACGCGTGACCTACGAGCAGTACTTC
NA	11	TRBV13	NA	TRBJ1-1	CASSEGTEAFF	TGTGCCAGCAGCGAAGGCACTGAAGCTTTCTTT
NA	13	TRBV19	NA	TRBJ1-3	CASSRGSGNTIYF	TGTGCCAGTAGTCGAGGTTCTGGAAACACCATATATTTT
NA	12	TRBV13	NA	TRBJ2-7	CASSWSSYEQYF	TGTGCCAGCAGCTGGAGCTCCTACGAGCAGTACTTC
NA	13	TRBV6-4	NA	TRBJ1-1	CASSEAENTEAFF	TGTGCCAGCAGTGAAGCGGAGAACACTGAAGCTTTCTTT
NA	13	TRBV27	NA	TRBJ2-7	CASSLVGVGEQYF	TGTGCCAGCAGTTTAGTGGGGGTAGGGGAGCAGTACTTC
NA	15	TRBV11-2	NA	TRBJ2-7	CASSLGWGPSYEQYF	TGTGCCAGCAGCTTAGGCTGGGGACCATCCTACGAGCAGTACTTC
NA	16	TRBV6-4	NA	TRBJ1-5	CASSEVQGGGGQPQHF	TGTGCCAGCAGTGAAGTTCAGGGAGGAGGAGGTCAGCCCCAGCATTTT
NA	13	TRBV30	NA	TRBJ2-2	CAWSQGRTGELFF	TGTGCCTGGAGTCAGGGGAGAACCGGGGAGCTGTTTTTT
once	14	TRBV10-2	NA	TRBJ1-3	CASMDGSSGNTIYF	TGCGCCAGCATGGACGGGAGCTCTGGAAACACCATATATTTT
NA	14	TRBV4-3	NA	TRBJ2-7	CASSEDGSPYEQYF	TGCGCCAGCAGCGAAGACGGGAGTCCCTACGAGCAGTACTTC
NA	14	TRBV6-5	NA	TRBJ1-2	CASSYSEGFYGYTF	TGTGCCAGCAGTTACTCAGAGGGATTCTATGGCTACACCTTC
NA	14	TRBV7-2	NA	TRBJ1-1	CASSLFRKNTEAFF	TGTGCCAGCAGCTTATTCAGGAAGAACACTGAAGCTTTCTTT
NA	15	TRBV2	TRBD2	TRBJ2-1	CASSGTSGVENEQFF	TGTGCCAGCAGTGGAACTAGCGGGGTGGAAAATGAGCAGTTCTTC
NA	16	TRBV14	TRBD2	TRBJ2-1	CASSLPRGARHNEQFF	TGTGCCAGCAGCCTTCCGCGGGGGGCCAGGCACAATGAGCAGTTCTTC
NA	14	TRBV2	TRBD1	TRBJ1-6	CASSPDRGGSPLHF	TGTGCCAGCAGTCCCGACAGGGGCGGATCACCCCTCCACTTT
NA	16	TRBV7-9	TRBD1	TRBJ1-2	CASSLAGTEANYGYTF	TGTGCCAGCAGCTTAGCTGGGACAGAAGCTAACTATGGCTACACCTTC
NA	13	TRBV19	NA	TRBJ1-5	CASALPGLAPQHF	TGTGCCAGTGCCCTCCCGGGACTCGCGCCCCAGCATTTT
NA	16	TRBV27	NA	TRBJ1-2	CASSLGPPAFNYGYTF	TGTGCCAGCAGTTTAGGTCCGCCGGCCTTTAACTATGGCTACACCTTC
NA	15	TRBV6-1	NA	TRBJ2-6	CASSAESSGANVLTF	TGTGCCAGCAGTGCGGAGAGCTCTGGGGCCAACGTCCTGACTTTC
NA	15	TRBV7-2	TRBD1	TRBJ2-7	CASSPGFDRGYEQYF	TGTGCCAGCAGCCCAGGATTTGACAGGGGCTACGAGCAGTACTTC
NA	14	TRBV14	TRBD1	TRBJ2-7	CASSRTGFIYEQYF	TGTGCCAGCAGCCGGACAGGGTTTATATACGAGCAGTACTTC
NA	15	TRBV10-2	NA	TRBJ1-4	CASSQRQSYNEKLFF	TGCGCCAGCAGCCAAAGACAGAGTTATAATGAAAAACTGTTTTTT
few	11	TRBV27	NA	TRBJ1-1	CASTWGHEAFF	TGTGCCAGCACCTGGGGTCATGAAGCTTTCTTT
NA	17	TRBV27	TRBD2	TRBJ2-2	CASSVILAGGVTGELFF	TGTGCCAGCAGTGTGATACTAGCGGGGGGAGTCACCGGGGAGCTGTTTTTT
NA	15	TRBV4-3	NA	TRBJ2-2	CASSQEGVGTGELFF	TGCGCCAGCAGCCAAGAGGGGGTTGGTACCGGGGAGCTGTTTTTT
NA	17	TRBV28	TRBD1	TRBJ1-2	CASTVGGTGANNYGYTF	TGTGCCAGCACCGTGGGGGGGACAGGGGCCAATAACTATGGCTACACCTTC
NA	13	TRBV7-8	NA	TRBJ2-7	CASSHSGQHEQYF	TGTGCCAGCAGTCATAGTGGGCAACACGAGCAGTACTTC
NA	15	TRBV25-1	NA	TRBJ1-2	CASSFAGTLPRGYTF	TGTGCCAGCAGTTTCGCAGGGACGCTGCCACGAGGCTACACCTTC